The 32 T cell receptor beta chains reported below all come from one sample, sequenced in a study of blood T cell repertoires in COVID-19. Measured with immunoSEQ multiplex PCR; TCRdb has only the in-frame clones, and not every one. This repertoire shows some 150,000 clones, 65% to 85% found once; its top ten account for about 9%. Sequencing was performed on peripheral blood. The source of these receptors is a man aged 45 to 65 with active or convalescent COVID-19.

The rearrangement uses TRBV3-1 (or the pseudogene TRBV3-2) and TRBJ2-1, with TRBD2 matching 13 bases. This CDR3 is 15 amino acids long. From germline, CDR1 is LGHDT and CDR2 YNNKEL (reference sequence). V lost 2 bases and J lost 8; bases outside the gene matches: 3. The CDR3 sequence is CASSQNGLAGDEQFF. CDR3 DNA sequence: TGTGCCAGCAGCCAAAACGGACTAGCGGGAGATGAGCAGTTCTTC.

J is TRBJ1-3 and V is TRBV5-8; 7 bases are a match to TRBD1. V lost 4 bases, J lost 8 bases, and 9 bases stayed unmatched. The CDR3 sequence is 14 residues long. Looked up from germline, CDR1 is SGHTS and CDR2 is YDEGEE. CDR3 region: CASSTGDSRDTIYF. The CDR3 DNA reads TGTGCCAGCAGCACAGGGGACAGCAGGGACACCATATATTTT.

The chain is built from TRBV5-5 and TRBJ2-7; D is ambiguous. Per the germline V gene, CDR1 is SGHKS and CDR2 is YYEKEE (reference sequence). The CDR3 sequence is 16 residues long. Trimming removed 1 base at V and 0 bases at J, with 14 bases between. CDR3 amino acids: CASSLNPVRSSYEQYF. The CDR3 bases are TGTGCCAGCAGCTTGAATCCAGTCCGAAGCTCCTACGAGCAGTACTTC.

The CDR3 coding sequence is TGTGCCAGCAGCCCCCGTCTTTCGGACAATGAGCAGTTCTTC. This encodes CASSPRLSDNEQFF. The chain carries TRBV4-2 and TRBJ2-1; D is undetermined. The CDR3 totals 14 residues. V shed 4 bases and J shed 5 bases, with 12 bases lying between them. The germline CDR1 and CDR2 sequences are LGHNA and YNFKEQ.

This chain uses TRBV23-1 with TRBJ2-5; 8 bases fit TRBD2. TRBV23-1 is flagged as an ORF with uncertain function. J was trimmed by 0 bases and V by 2 bases; bases with no gene match: 17. This CDR3 comprises 20 residues. In DNA, the CDR3 is TGCGCCAGCAGTCAAGTGTCGGGAGGGCCGACAGTAAAGGACCAAGAGACCCAGTACTTC. Translating gives CASSQVSGGPTVKDQETQYF.

This clone was counted between two and nine times. The chain combines TRBV19 with TRBJ2-7; 9 bases are shared with TRBD2. The CDR3 is made up of 17 amino acids. Trimming took 3 bases from V and 4 from J; bases not matched to a gene: 13. In germline, CDR1 is LNHDA, CDR2 SQIVND (reference sequence). CDR3 region: CASSIARDPAGGYEQYF. Written as DNA, the CDR3 is TGTGCCAGTAGTATCGCGAGGGATCCAGCGGGAGGATACGAGCAGTACTTC.

This clone was counted a few times. Here the CDR3 DNA reads TGTGCCAGCAGTTTAGGGGGGGAGGGCCAACTCACTGAAGCTTTCTTT. It specifies CASSLGGEGQLTEAFF. V and J are TRBV28 and TRBJ1-1; D is perhaps TRBD1 (5 bases). Trimming stripped 2 bases from V and 4 bases from J, with 17 bases between. This CDR3 comprises 16 residues. In germline, CDR1 is MDHEN, CDR2 SYDVKM.

The chain has TRBV5-1 and TRBJ1-2, with D possibly TRBD1 on 5 matching bases. Trimming removed 3 bases at V and 0 bases at J, with 18 bases between. The CDR3 extends over 17 amino acids. The germline CDR1 and CDR2 sequences are SGHRS and YFSETQ. The CDR3 DNA reads as TGCGCCAGCAGCTGGGGCAGGGTAGACTCAGCTAACTATGGCTACACCTTC. Amino acid sequence: CASSWGRVDSANYGYTF.

The chain uses TRBV7-4 and TRBJ1-3; TRBD1 agrees at 8 bases. Germline V gene sequence: CDR1 SGHVT, CDR2 SQSDAQ. The V segment lost 5 bases and the J segment 7 bases; nucleotides outside the gene matches: 10. The CDR3 totals 15 residues. CDR3 in DNA: TGTGCCAGCAGCCGGCTGACAGGGGAAGGGAACACCATATATTTT. This codes for CASSRLTGEGNTIYF.

This chain uses TRBV21-1 with TRBJ2-1; the table's D call, TRBD2, has no DNA check behind it. TRBV21-1 is described as a pseudogene. The CDR3 runs 17 residues. This CDR3 reads CASSTRPPSPPGDEQFF. The CDR3 coding sequence is TGTGCCAGCAGCACACGACCGCCTAGCCCCCCCGGGGATGAGCAGTTCTTC.

This chain uses TRBV9 with TRBJ1-1; D not resolved. Trimming left V 0 bases short and J 1 base short, with 10 bases between. Germline V CDR1 and CDR2: SGDLS, YYNGEE. The CDR3 has 15 residues. The CDR3 sequence: CASSVVGAGNTEAFF. CDR3 coding DNA: TGTGCCAGCAGCGTAGTAGGTGCGGGGAACACTGAAGCTTTCTTT.

This clone was detected a few times. The V gene is TRBV19, the J gene TRBJ1-5, with TRBD1 matching over 9 bases. This CDR3 has 15 residues. Germline values: CDR1 LNHDA, CDR2 SQIVND (reference sequence). Trimming at V came to 4 bases and at J to 6 bases, leaving 7 bases not matched to a gene. DNA of the CDR3: TGTGCCAGTAGTACGGGACAGGGAGGTGGTCAGCCCCAGCATTTT. Residues: CASSTGQGGGQPQHF.

This chain connects TRBV5-1 to TRBJ2-5; 8 bases line up with TRBD1. Germline V gene sequence: CDR1 SGHRS, CDR2 YFSETQ. With 1 base clipped from V and 5 bases from J, the junction kept 7 bases outside the gene matches. CDR3 length equals 15 residues. The CDR3 is CASSLRQGSHETQYF. CDR3 DNA sequence: TGCGCCAGCAGCTTGCGACAGGGGAGCCATGAGACCCAGTACTTC.

CDR3 residues: CASSGGTSGSYEQYF. The CDR3, as DNA: TGTGCCAGCAGTGGGGGGACTAGCGGATCCTACGAGCAGTACTTC. The genes are TRBV27 and TRBJ2-7, with 11 bases aligning to TRBD2. The length of the CDR3 is 15 residues. The germline gives CDR1 MNHEY, CDR2 SMNVEV (reference sequence). After removal of 5 bases from V and 1 base from J, the junction contained 4 bases not matched to a gene.

This clone was seen only a few times. V gene TRBV14 combines with J gene TRBJ1-1; 7 bases align to TRBD1. Per the germline V gene, CDR1 is SGHDN and CDR2 is FVKESK. The CDR3 runs 14 residues. V dropped 4 bases and J dropped 5; count of bases not matched to a gene: 7. The CDR3 DNA reads TGTGCCAGCAGCCCCCGACAGGGCGGTACTGAAGCTTTCTTT. Protein product: CASSPRQGGTEAFF.

This rearrangement joins TRBV9 to TRBJ2-2; D is ambiguous. From germline, CDR1 is SGDLS and CDR2 YYNGEE. The CDR3 loop spans 14 amino acids. Trimming took 7 bases from V and 2 from J, leaving 12 bases between them. Here the CDR3 reads CASGRGTNTGELFF. The CDR3 DNA reads as TGTGCCAGCGGCCGAGGAACCAACACCGGGGAGCTGTTTTTT.

The chain is built from TRBV2 and TRBJ2-3; TRBD1 matches at 9 bases. This CDR3 spans 20 amino acids. In germline, CDR1 is SNHLY, CDR2 FYNNEI. Germline trimming cut 6 bases from V and 1 base from J; bases unmatched to any gene: 20. The CDR3 sequence: CASSSVAGTGSHRGTDTQYF. CDR3 coding DNA: TGTGCCAGCAGCTCTGTGGCCGGGACAGGGTCCCATAGAGGCACAGATACGCAGTATTTT. Complete variable domain (other parts from reference TRBV2 and TRBJ2-3): EPEVTQTPSHQVTQMGQEVILRCVPISNHLYFYWYRQILGQKVEFLVSFYNNEISEKSEIFDDQFSVERPDGSNFTLKIRSTKLEDSAMYFCASSSVAGTGSHRGTDTQYFGPGTRLTVL.

The rearrangement joins TRBV7-9 to TRBJ1-2; D is ambiguous. With 5 bases removed from V and 3 bases from J, the gap between germline ends came to 10 bases. Germline CDR1 SEHNR, CDR2 FQNEAQ (reference sequence). CDR3 length: 13 amino acids. The CDR3 DNA sequence: TGTGCCAGCAGCCGCGGTCTGGACTATGGCTACACCTTC. Translation gives CASSRGLDYGYTF.

V and J are TRBV29-1 and TRBJ1-1; D gene ambiguous. The V gene lost 3 bases and the J gene lost 11 bases, with 7 bases spanning the gap. Germline lookup yields CDR1 SQVTM and CDR2 ANQGSEA. This CDR3 is built from 9 residues. CDR3 sequence: CSVESSAFF. The CDR3 DNA reads as TGCAGCGTTGAGTCCTCGGCTTTCTTT.

This clone was detected a few times. The chain recombines TRBV18 with TRBJ2-7; 7 bases are a match to TRBD1. The V gene's germline CDR1 is KGHSH and CDR2 LQKENI. Losses at the gene ends were 6 bases for V and 6 bases for J; bases not matched to a gene: 14. This CDR3 has 15 amino acids. CDR3 in amino acids: CASSTTGTAGREQYF. The CDR3 DNA reads TGTGCCAGCTCCACCACCGGGACAGCAGGACGCGAGCAGTACTTC.

The chain couples TRBV6-5 to TRBJ2-5, with 9 bases lining up with TRBD1. The CDR3 extends over 15 amino acids. J lost 1 base, V lost 6 bases, and 6 bases had no gene match. In germline, CDR1 is MNHEY, CDR2 SVGAGI. The CDR3: CASRGTGLSQETQYF. DNA for the CDR3: TGTGCCAGCAGGGGGACAGGGCTCAGCCAAGAGACCCAGTACTTC.

The genes are TRBV2 and TRBJ1-5; D possibly corresponds to TRBD1 (5 bases). V shed 2 bases and J shed 4 bases, with 12 bases lying between them. Germline CDR1 is SNHLY and CDR2 is FYNNEI. The CDR3 consists of 15 residues. The CDR3 bases are TGTGCCAGCAGTGAAACTCGGGGGGAAAATCAGCCCCAGCATTTT. Translated: CASSETRGENQPQHF.

This clone was seen a handful of times. The CDR3 region has the DNA TGTGCCAGCAGCCTTCGACTAGCGGGAGATTTAGATGAGCAGTTCTTC. Its protein is CASSLRLAGDLDEQFF. The gene calls are TRBV9 and TRBJ2-1; 12 bases line up with TRBD2. With V trimmed by 4 bases and J by 8 bases, 10 bases remained unmatched. Germline lookup yields CDR1 SGDLS and CDR2 YYNGEE. This CDR3 has 16 residues.

This clone was recorded only once. The chain has TRBV28 and TRBJ2-7; TRBD1 aligns across 9 bases. Germline trimming cut 5 bases from V and 3 bases from J; bases unmatched to any gene: 8. The CDR3 length is 15 residues. Germline V gene data show CDR1 as MDHEN and CDR2 as SYDVKM. The CDR3, as DNA: TGTGCCAGCAGTCCCCCGACAGGGGGGGGCTACGAGCAGTACTTC. Its translation: CASSPPTGGGYEQYF.

The chain employs TRBV30 and TRBJ2-7, with 9 bases matching TRBD1. Germline-derived CDR1 and CDR2 are GTSNPN and SVGIG (reference sequence). There are 14 residues in the CDR3. V was pared by 3 bases and J by 2 bases, with 5 bases of the junction left unmatched. Here the CDR3 DNA reads TGTGCCTGGAGGGGGGACAGGGTGGCCTACGAGCAGTACTTC. Its protein is CAWRGDRVAYEQYF.

The chain joins TRBV6-5 to TRBJ2-3, with D possibly being TRBD1 (6 bases). CDR1 is MNHEY and CDR2 is SVGAGI in the germline V gene. CDR3 size: 14 residues. Trimming pared 7 bases from V and 5 bases from J, leaving 16 bases between. CDR3 bases: TGTGCCAGCACCATTACAGGGTTAGGAGATACGCAGTATTTT. The encoded protein is CASTITGLGDTQYF.

This chain connects TRBV27 to TRBJ2-4; D is unresolved. There are 14 residues in the CDR3. CDR1 and CDR2 (germline): MNHEY, SMNVEV (reference sequence). V was shortened by 6 bases and J by 0 bases, with 9 bases between the two germline ends. CDR3 sequence reads: CASSPGLAKNIQYF. The CDR3 DNA reads TGTGCCAGCAGCCCAGGATTAGCCAAAAACATTCAGTACTTC.

The chain has TRBV29-1 and TRBJ1-1, with TRBD1 as a possible D gene (5 bases). CDR1 SQVTM and CDR2 ANQGSEA come from the germline V gene. The CDR3 is made up of 12 amino acids. The chain's CDR3 is CSGGGARTEAFF. The CDR3 DNA follows: TGCAGTGGGGGAGGGGCCAGGACTGAAGCTTTCTTT.

V gene TRBV11-2 combines with J gene TRBJ1-1, with D unresolved. V was trimmed by 1 base and J by 2 bases, leaving 8 bases between them. CDR1 SGHAT and CDR2 FQNNGV come from the germline V gene. The CDR3 runs to 14 residues. This chain's CDR3 is CASSLAVSNTEAFF. The CDR3 nucleotides are TGTGCCAGCAGCTTAGCCGTGAGTAACACTGAAGCTTTCTTT.

This chain connects TRBV25-1 to TRBJ2-7, with D possibly matching TRBD1 (5 bases). This CDR3 is built from 13 residues. Germline CDR1 is MGHDK and CDR2 is SYGVNS. V dropped 7 bases and J dropped 4 bases, with 14 bases sitting between them. The CDR3 loop is CASTLAGRYEQYF. CDR3 DNA sequence: TGTGCCAGCACGTTGGCAGGGCGGTACGAGCAGTACTTC.

This clone was recorded only once. V usage is TRBV12-3 or TRBV12-4 and J usage is TRBJ1-1, with D unclear. V was pared by 3 bases and J by 10 bases, with 12 bases between. CDR3 length: 12 amino acids. The DNA for the CDR3 is TGTGCCAGCAGTTTGCCCAGGCCCGGAGCTTTCTTT. This translates into CASSLPRPGAFF.

The chain employs TRBV29-1 and TRBJ2-2; TRBD1 matches at 7 bases. Germline CDR1 is SQVTM and CDR2 is ANQGSEA. Trimming at V came to 2 bases and at J to 1 base, leaving 7 bases not matched to a gene. The CDR3 runs to 16 residues. CDR3 sequence (DNA): TGCAGCGTTGAAAGTCGACGGACAGGGAACACCGGGGAGCTGTTTTTT. Translating gives CSVESRRTGNTGELFF.